This T cell receptor (beta chain) was recovered during a study of identical twins. This clonotype was seen ten or more times. The CDR3 length is 15 residues. The V and J ends lost 3 bases and 3 bases respectively, with 12 bases between them. After template switching added a universal primer site, the resulting cDNA carried unique molecular identifiers. TCRdb redid the calling of the 5' RACE reads with MiXCR, one entry per CDR3 protein. The table has approximately 890,000 distinct CDR3 sequences, 9% to 15% seen once. These same records also appear under a second study, on yellow fever vaccine responses in identical twins.

The chain uses TRBV12-3 or TRBV12-4 and TRBJ2-1, with D perhaps TRBD2 (5 bases). The sample taken for sequencing was PBMCs. The sequence derives from a woman aged 18-29 years in good health. CDR3 residues: CASSFAGIVYNEQFF. The CDR3 region has the DNA TGTGCCAGCAGTTTTGCCGGGATCGTCTACAATGAGCAGTTCTTC.